Presented here are 30 T cell receptor beta chains from one specimen sequenced in a study of T-cell memory formation after mild COVID-19. TCRdb passed the 5' RACE reads through MiXCR, listing each CDR3 protein once. The profile covers around 100,000 distinct CDR3 sequences, with roughly 20% appearing a single time and 41% taken by the ten largest. Specimen: PBMCs or a T cell subset sorted from them (not recorded which). These receptors came from a man between 18 and 29 years old who had mild COVID-19 (a few samples of this study predate the infection). Cell type and time point are not known.

The V gene is TRBV4-3, the J gene TRBJ1-2; 7 bases map to TRBD1. The CDR3 runs to 14 residues. V was pared by 0 bases and J by 6 bases, with 4 bases of the junction left unmatched. Germline values: CDR1 LGHNA, CDR2 YSLEER. The CDR3 DNA follows: TGCGCCAGCAGCCAAGATAGGGGGCTCGATGGCTACACCTTC. This encodes CASSQDRGLDGYTF.

This chain uses TRBV30 with TRBJ2-1; D could derive from TRBD1 or TRBD2 (5 bases each). The CDR3 covers 11 residues. Germline V CDR1 and CDR2: GTSNPN, SVGIG (reference sequence). V was shortened by 3 bases and J by 14 bases, with 14 bases between the two germline ends. CDR3 loop: CAWSWGFWEFF. The CDR3 coding sequence is TGTGCCTGGAGCTGGGGGTTTTGGGAGTTCTTC.

For this clonotype: One end of the junction fails to match germline, which may point to a read error. The gene calls are TRBV7-7 and TRBJ2-3, with D unclear. Germline V gene lookup returns CDR1 SSHAT and CDR2 FNYEAQ (reference sequence). There are 13 residues in the CDR3. The CDR3: CASSLVESDTQYF. The CDR3 bases are TGTGCTAGCAGTCTAGTGGAGTCAGATACGCAGTATTTT. Complete variable domain (other parts from reference TRBV7-7 and TRBJ2-3): GAGVSQSPRYKVTKRGQDVTLRCDPISSHATLYWYQQALGQGPEFLTYFNYEAQPDKSGLPSDRFSAERPEGSISTLTIQRTEQRDSAMYRCASSLVESDTQYFGPGTRLTVL.

The V and J genes are TRBV6-5 and TRBJ2-7, with TRBD1 matching 8 bases. CDR3 length: 15 residues. Trimming cost V 2 bases and J 3 bases; bases outside gene matches: 6. CDR1 is MNHEY and CDR2 is SVGAGI in the germline V gene. The CDR3 region has the DNA TGTGCCAGCAGTTACAACACAGGGGGTGTCTACGAGCAGTACTTC. As protein: CASSYNTGGVYEQYF.

In this sample, this clonotype turned up a few times. This rearrangement joins TRBV29-1 to TRBJ2-1; no definite D call. Trimming removed 0 bases from V and 6 bases from J, with 9 bases in between. Per the germline V gene, CDR1 is SQVTM and CDR2 is ANQGSEA. This CDR3 spans 13 amino acids. CDR3 DNA sequence: TGCAGCGTTGAAGACGGGCACTCCAATGAGCAGTTCTTC. This encodes CSVEDGHSNEQFF.

This clonotype was seen more than once but under ten times. The chain has TRBV29-1 and TRBJ2-2, with a possible D match to TRBD1 (6 bases). The germline V gene has CDR1 SQVTM and CDR2 ANQGSEA. There are 13 residues in the CDR3. Trimming took 7 bases from V and 2 from J, leaving 11 bases between them. CDR3 nucleotide sequence: TGCAGCGCGTCGGGACAAAACACCGGGGAGCTGTTTTTT. Amino acids: CSASGQNTGELFF.

This clonotype was observed many times. This chain uses TRBV7-3 with TRBJ2-1; D call uncertain. The V and J ends lost 5 bases and 0 bases respectively, with 14 bases between them. Germline CDR1 and CDR2: SGHTA and FQGTGA. This CDR3 spans 16 amino acids. As DNA, the CDR3 is TGTGCCAGCAGCCCTGAAAAGGGTGGCTCCTACAATGAGCAGTTCTTC. Translation gives CASSPEKGGSYNEQFF.

The CDR3 protein is CASSADRVLETQYF. For the CDR3, the DNA is TGTGCCAGCAGTGCCGACAGGGTATTAGAGACCCAGTACTTC. V gene TRBV25-1 combines with J gene TRBJ2-5, with 7 bases fitting TRBD1. Germline CDR1 reads MGHDK; CDR2 reads SYGVNS. The CDR3 extends over 14 amino acids. Trimming cost V 4 bases and J 4 bases; bases outside gene matches: 6.

V gene TRBV5-1 combines with J gene TRBJ1-1; D is perhaps TRBD1 (6 bases). V lost 4 bases and J lost 6, with 16 bases in between. CDR1 and CDR2 from the germline V gene are SGHRS and YFSETQ. This CDR3 spans 14 amino acids. CDR3 sequence reads: CASSHPGEGAEAFF. The CDR3, as DNA: TGCGCCAGCAGCCACCCAGGGGAAGGGGCTGAAGCTTTCTTT.

The chain uses TRBV7-9 and TRBJ2-2; the match to TRBD2 covers 8 bases. The CDR3 sequence is 13 residues long. Germline lookup yields CDR1 SEHNR and CDR2 FQNEAQ (reference sequence). V gave up 11 bases and J gave up 3 bases; unmatched junction bases: 5. The CDR3 reads CAGGGWHTGELFF. The CDR3 bases are TGTGCCGGCGGGGGGTGGCACACCGGGGAGCTGTTTTTT.

The gene calls are TRBV5-4 and TRBJ1-1, with 9 bases that match TRBD1. The V gene's germline CDR1 is SGHNT and CDR2 YYREEE (reference sequence). The junction had 9 bases not matched to a gene; V was cut back by 2 bases and J by 7 bases. This CDR3 spans 15 amino acids. The CDR3 spells CASSFPGQGVGEAFF. CDR3 nucleotides: TGTGCCAGCAGCTTCCCGGGACAGGGCGTGGGTGAAGCTTTCTTT.

The chain is built from TRBV6-2 or TRBV6-3 and TRBJ1-5; no clear D gene. Trimming removed 4 bases at V and 0 bases at J, with 13 bases between. The CDR3 is 16 amino acids. From germline, CDR1 is MNHEY and CDR2 SVGEGT. The CDR3 DNA sequence: TGTGCCAGCAGTTTTACACGGCACTATAGCAATCAGCCCCAGCATTTT. As protein: CASSFTRHYSNQPQHF.

There are a few counts of this clonotype. The rearrangement joins TRBV7-8 to TRBJ2-7; D gene ambiguous. Germline CDR1 SGHVS, CDR2 FQNEAQ. With 5 bases removed from V and 0 bases from J, the gap between germline ends came to 8 bases. The length of the CDR3 is 13 residues. The CDR3 coding sequence is TGTGCCAGCAGCCCAGAAACCTCCTACGAGCAGTACTTC. Translation: CASSPETSYEQYF.

This clonotype was counted once. V gene TRBV4-1 combines with J gene TRBJ1-2; D remains ambiguous. This CDR3 contains 15 residues. V lost 0 bases, J lost 0 bases, and 8 bases lay in between. CDR1 and CDR2 (germline): MGHRA, YSYEKL. The CDR3 reads CASSQDAGSNYGYTF. CDR3 DNA: TGCGCCAGCAGCCAAGATGCGGGGTCTAACTATGGCTACACCTTC.

The V call is TRBV4-1, the J call TRBJ2-1, with 9 nucleotides matching TRBD2. The V gene end was trimmed by 7 bases and the J gene end by 2 bases; junction bases not matched to a gene: 9. Germline V gives CDR1 MGHRA, CDR2 YSYEKL. The CDR3 is 16 residues long. The CDR3 region is CASTERAGGTYNEQFF. CDR3 nucleotides: TGCGCCAGCACCGAGAGGGCGGGGGGGACCTACAATGAGCAGTTCTTC.

This clonotype has a handful of counts. The chain has TRBV6-1 and TRBJ1-5; D gene unclear. This CDR3 is 14 amino acids long. Per germline, CDR1 MNHNS and CDR2 SASEGT. V gave up 4 bases and J gave up 1 base, with 8 bases separating them. CDR3 DNA: TGTGCCAGCAGTGCTTGGTGGAGCAATCAGCCCCAGCATTTT. Translation: CASSAWWSNQPQHF.

The rearrangement uses TRBV11-3 and TRBJ2-2, with 7 bases that match TRBD1. CDR1 and CDR2 from the germline V gene are SGHNT and YENEEA. The length of the CDR3 is 15 residues. The trim removed 3 bases at V and 3 bases at J, leaving 4 bases unmatched. Written as DNA, the CDR3 is TGTGCCAGCAGCTTTGCAGGGGGACACACCGGGGAGCTGTTTTTT. Translation: CASSFAGGHTGELFF.

V is TRBV5-1 and J is TRBJ1-5, with D possibly TRBD1 on 5 matching bases. The CDR3 extends over 15 amino acids. V gave up 7 bases and J gave up 4 bases, with 18 bases separating them. The V gene's germline CDR1 is SGHRS and CDR2 YFSETQ. This CDR3 reads CASEGPRIGNQPQHF. CDR3 DNA: TGCGCCAGCGAGGGACCCCGGATAGGAAATCAGCCCCAGCATTTT. The full variable domain, completed using reference TRBV5-1 and TRBJ1-5, is KAGVTQTPRYLIKTRGQQVTLSCSPISGHRSVSWYQQTPGQGLQFLFEYFSETQRNKGNFPGRFSGRQFSNSRSEMNVSTLELGDSALYLCASEGPRIGNQPQHFGDGTRLSIL.

This rearrangement joins TRBV4-1 to TRBJ2-7, with 8 bases that match TRBD2. Trimming cost V 2 bases and J 1 base; bases outside gene matches: 7. CDR1 is MGHRA and CDR2 is YSYEKL in the germline V gene. The CDR3 has 16 amino acids. The CDR3 loop is CASSQKRGGHSYEQYF. The DNA for the CDR3 is TGCGCCAGCAGCCAAAAGCGCGGGGGGCATTCCTACGAGCAGTACTTC.

The chain joins TRBV4-3 to TRBJ1-1; D unclear. This CDR3 is built from 16 residues. The germline gives CDR1 LGHNA, CDR2 YSLEER. Trimming took 1 base from V and 1 from J, leaving 13 bases between them. The DNA of the CDR3 is TGCGCCAGCAGCCAAGGCTTCGTTGGCCCGAACACTGAAGCTTTCTTT. This gives the protein CASSQGFVGPNTEAFF.

The rearrangement uses TRBV7-2 and TRBJ2-7; 10 positions agree with TRBD2. The ends lost 7 bases at V and 4 bases at J; junction bases unmatched: 10. The germline gives CDR1 SGHTA, CDR2 FQGNSA. This CDR3 spans 15 amino acids. The CDR3 loop reads CASNLWGLAPYEQYF. CDR3 nucleotide sequence: TGTGCCAGCAACCTATGGGGACTAGCGCCTTACGAGCAGTACTTC.

This clonotype came up a few times. The CDR3 region is CASSPWDRGAEQYF. CDR3 in DNA: TGCGCCAGCAGCCCGTGGGACAGGGGGGCCGAGCAGTACTTC. This rearrangement joins TRBV4-1 to TRBJ2-7, with 11 bases identical to TRBD1. J gave up 6 bases and V 4 bases, and 5 bases lay outside the gene matches. Germline CDR1 and CDR2: MGHRA and YSYEKL. The CDR3 has 14 residues.

The V call is TRBV5-4, the J call TRBJ2-1, with 9 bases identical to TRBD2. The ends lost 6 bases at V and 8 bases at J; junction bases unmatched: 9. Germline V gene sequence: CDR1 SGHNT, CDR2 YYREEE (reference sequence). The CDR3 totals 14 residues. In DNA, the CDR3 is TGTGCCAGCACCACAGCTAGCGGGAAGCATGAGCAGTTCTTC. The encoded protein is CASTTASGKHEQFF.

This clonotype was observed a handful of times. The V call is TRBV7-9, the J call TRBJ2-2; D is ambiguous. V was trimmed by 7 bases and J by 7 bases, leaving 10 bases between them. The CDR3 sequence is 12 residues long. Germline CDR1 is SEHNR and CDR2 is FQNEAQ (reference sequence). The CDR3, as DNA: TGTGCCAGCACCCCGGGCGACGGGGAGCTGTTTTTT. Translation: CASTPGDGELFF.

This clonotype has more than one count but fewer than ten. This chain links TRBV4-1 with TRBJ2-3; D unresolved. The germline CDR1 and CDR2 sequences are MGHRA and YSYEKL. The CDR3 is made up of 16 amino acids. V shed 4 bases and J shed 0 bases, with 14 bases lying between them. CDR3 in amino acids: CASSPKVWASTDTQYF. The CDR3 bases are TGCGCCAGCAGCCCGAAGGTCTGGGCTAGCACAGATACGCAGTATTTT.

The rearrangement joins TRBV20-1 to TRBJ2-1; D perhaps matches TRBD2 (5 bases). The V gene's germline CDR1 is DFQATT and CDR2 SNEGSKA (reference sequence). CDR3 length: 14 amino acids. The V end was cut by 3 bases, the J end by 2 bases, with 11 bases between. CDR3 region: CSASLDSPYNEQFF. Written as DNA, the CDR3 is TGCAGTGCTAGTTTGGACTCCCCCTACAATGAGCAGTTCTTC.

This clonotype was observed a few times. The genes are TRBV6-5 and TRBJ2-3, with 9 bases that match TRBD2. There are 17 residues in the CDR3. After removal of 5 bases from V and 2 bases from J, the junction contained 11 bases not matched to a gene. CDR1 and CDR2 from the germline V gene are MNHEY and SVGAGI. CDR3 residues: CASSPREAGGLTDTQYF. The CDR3 DNA follows: TGTGCCAGCAGTCCGCGGGAAGCGGGGGGACTCACAGATACGCAGTATTTT.

This sequence joins TRBV7-9 and TRBJ1-2; D ambiguous. Germline values: CDR1 SEHNR, CDR2 FQNEAQ (reference sequence). The CDR3 runs 13 residues. Trimming left V 4 bases short and J 6 bases short, with 12 bases between. The CDR3 loop reads CASSYPGGNGYTF. For the CDR3, the DNA is TGTGCCAGCAGCTATCCGGGCGGGAATGGCTACACCTTC.

This clonotype showed up just a few times. This sequence joins TRBV19 and TRBJ2-3; D unclear. This CDR3 comprises 14 residues. Trimming removed 7 bases at V and 1 base at J, with 12 bases between. The germline CDR1 and CDR2 sequences are LNHDA and SQIVND (reference sequence). CDR3 protein: CASISSHRTDTQYF. In DNA, the CDR3 is TGTGCCAGTATTTCATCACACCGCACAGATACGCAGTATTTT.

This clonotype was picked up a small number of times. V gene TRBV12-3 or TRBV12-4 combines with J gene TRBJ2-1; TRBD1 matches 7 bases. The CDR3 has 16 amino acids. With V trimmed by 2 bases and J by 3 bases, 7 bases remained unmatched. The CDR3 reads CASSLRGQVHYNEQFF. Written as DNA, the CDR3 is TGTGCCAGCAGTTTACGAGGACAGGTTCACTACAATGAGCAGTTCTTC.